This T cell receptor (beta chain) was sequenced in a study of OX40 agonist ivuxolimab in advanced cancers. In germline, CDR1 is SGHRS, CDR2 YFSETQ. The CDR3 runs to 15 residues. Trimming left V 4 bases short and J 0 bases short, with 10 bases between. Profiled with immunoSEQ multiplex PCR; TCRdb holds only in-frame clones, not every one. Of 90,000 to 120,000 clones listed, 90% are singletons. This clone is a singleton in its sample. The rearrangement joins TRBV5-1 to TRBJ2-2; D ambiguous. This sample comprised CD4+ or CD8+ T cells sorted from blood, obtained in a trial of the OX40 agonist ivuxolimab. The source is an adult with an advanced solid tumor such as melanoma, head and neck, liver or kidney cancer. The CDR3 coding sequence is TGCGCCAGCAGCCTCGCGGCACCGAACACCGGGGAGCTGTTTTTT. It yields the protein CASSLAAPNTGELFF. The full variable domain, in which reference TRBV5-1 and TRBJ2-2 provide the parts outside the CDR3, is KAGVTQTPRYLIKTRGQQVTLSCSPISGHRSVSWYQQTPGQGLQFLFEYFSETQRNKGNFPGRFSGRQFSNSRSEMNVSTLELGDSALYLCASSLAAPNTGELFFGEGSRLTVL.